The entry below gives a single TCR beta chain sequence along with its context. Antigen: not known. These data are taken from a study of OX40 agonist ivuxolimab in advanced cancers. Using immunoSEQ multiplex PCR, the repertoire was profiled, and TCRdb retains in-frame clones only, with some absent. The sample records under 9,000 clones, 78% being singletons. V lost 7 bases and J lost 0, with 18 bases in between. This CDR3 contains 16 residues. Overall study results and limits: Among some nonresponders, normalized T-cell clonal expansion was also low.

The sequence derives from an adult with an advanced solid tumor such as melanoma, head and neck, liver or kidney cancer. This rearrangement joins TRBV6-7 to TRBJ1-1; no reliable D call. TRBV6-7 is recorded as an ORF, its role being uncertain. The source was CD4+ or CD8+ T cells sorted from blood, collected in a trial of the OX40 agonist ivuxolimab. As DNA, the CDR3 is TGTGCCAGCACCCCCACCCTGGCAGGCATGAACACTGAAGCTTTCTTT. This codes for CASTPTLAGMNTEAFF.